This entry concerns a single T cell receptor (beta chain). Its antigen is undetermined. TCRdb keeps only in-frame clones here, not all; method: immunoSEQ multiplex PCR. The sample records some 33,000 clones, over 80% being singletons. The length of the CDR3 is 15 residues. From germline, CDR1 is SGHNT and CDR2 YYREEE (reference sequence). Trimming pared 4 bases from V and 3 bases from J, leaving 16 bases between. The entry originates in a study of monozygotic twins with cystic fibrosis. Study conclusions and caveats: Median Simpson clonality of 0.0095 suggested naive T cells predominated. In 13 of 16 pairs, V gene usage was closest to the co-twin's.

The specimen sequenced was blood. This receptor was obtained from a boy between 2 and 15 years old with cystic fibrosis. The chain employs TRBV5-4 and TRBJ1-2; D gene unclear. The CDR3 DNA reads TGTGCCAGCAGCCCCGGTACGGCCACTTACTATGGCTACACCTTC. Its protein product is CASSPGTATYYGYTF.